The TCR beta chain described here comes from a study of cytomegalovirus exposure and HLA in healthy donors. The overall study: Most genotyped donors, 81% of 300 to 400, had Caucasian-associated genetic ancestry. Whole-study results and caveats: Rates of TCR association differed by HLA locus in a later analysis, with DRB1 highest and HLA-C lowest. An observed cluster of highly shared sequence variants was recorded as a likely sequencing artifact.

In regard to this clone: Its antigen is undetermined.

The donors, nominally healthy at sampling, likely had unrecorded immune exposures. Trimming removed 4 bases from V and 2 bases from J; junction bases left unmatched: 10. Germline lookup yields CDR1 SGDLS and CDR2 YYNGEE. The CDR3 runs 16 residues. PCR was performed using 60 Vbeta and 13 Jbeta primers. Sequenced by immunoSEQ multiplex PCR; TCRdb stores in-frame clones only, minus some. The data contain 100,000 to 150,000 clones, 70% to 80% of them singletons. Sequenced: PBMCs. The TCR originated in a female donor in good health and CMV-seronegative. This rearrangement joins TRBV9 to TRBJ2-7; 9 bases are a match to TRBD2. Written as DNA, the CDR3 is TGTGCCAGCAGCCCATATCGACTAGCGGTTACCTACGAGCAGTACTTC. As protein: CASSPYRLAVTYEQYF.